This TCR beta chain was profiled in a study of T cells in Graves' hyperthyroidism and ophthalmopathy. Amplification of TCR beta CDR3 regions used RNA as the template. First-round RT-PCR targeting the TCR CDR3 was performed with the HTBI primer set. TCRdb processed the multiplex PCR reads anew with MiXCR; each CDR3 protein has one entry. The repertoire holds some 150,000 distinct CDR3 sequences, with approximately 24% as singletons. This clonotype has ten or more counts. In patients aged 18 to 65, hyperthyroidism was newly diagnosed, with duration under 2 months. Researchers barred patients who had uncontrolled infection, other autoimmune disease, pregnancy or lactation. Clinicians diagnosed patients from clinical symptoms, serum thyroxine and TRAb, thyroid ultrasound and orbital computed tomography. After removal of 4 bases from V and 5 bases from J, the junction contained 11 bases not matched to a gene. The CDR3 covers 16 residues. CDR1 and CDR2 from the germline V gene are SGHRS and YFSETQ.

This chain links TRBV5-1 with TRBJ2-2; 7 bases line up with TRBD2. Sequencing used blood. The receptor was isolated from a woman between 45 and 65 years old with Graves' hyperthyroidism that later progressed to Graves' ophthalmopathy. Here the CDR3 DNA reads TGCGCCAGCAGCCTGACCTTTAGGACTAGTACCGGGGAGCTGTTTTTT. This encodes CASSLTFRTSTGELFF.